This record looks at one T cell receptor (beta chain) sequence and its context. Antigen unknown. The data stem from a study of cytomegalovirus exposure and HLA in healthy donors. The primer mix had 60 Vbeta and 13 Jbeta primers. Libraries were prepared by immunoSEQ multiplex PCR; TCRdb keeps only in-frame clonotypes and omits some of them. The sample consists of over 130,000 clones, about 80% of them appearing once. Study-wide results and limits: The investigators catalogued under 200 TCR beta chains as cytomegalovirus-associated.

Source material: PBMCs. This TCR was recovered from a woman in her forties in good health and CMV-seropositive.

CDR3 in amino acids: CASSHAQGAGGYTF. CDR3 nucleotides: TGTGCCAGCAGCCATGCACAGGGGGCGGGCGGCTACACCTTC. V gene TRBV4-2 combines with J gene TRBJ1-2; TRBD1 agrees at 9 bases. Losses at the gene ends were 3 bases for V and 8 bases for J; bases not matched to a gene: 7. CDR3 length: 14 amino acids. Per the germline V gene, CDR1 is LGHNA and CDR2 is YNFKEQ.